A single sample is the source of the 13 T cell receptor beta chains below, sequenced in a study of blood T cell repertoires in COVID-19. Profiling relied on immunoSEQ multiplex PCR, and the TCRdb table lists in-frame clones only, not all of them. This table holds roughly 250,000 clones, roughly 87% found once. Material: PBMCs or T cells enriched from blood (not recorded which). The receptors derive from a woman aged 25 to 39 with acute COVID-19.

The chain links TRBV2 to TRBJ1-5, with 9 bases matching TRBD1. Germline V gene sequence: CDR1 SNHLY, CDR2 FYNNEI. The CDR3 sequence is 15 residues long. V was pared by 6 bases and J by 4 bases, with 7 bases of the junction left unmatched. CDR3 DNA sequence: TGTGCCAGCAGCTCACAAGGACAGGGGAATCAGCCCCAGCATTTT. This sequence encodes CASSSQGQGNQPQHF. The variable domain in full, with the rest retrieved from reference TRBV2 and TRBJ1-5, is EPEVTQTPSHQVTQMGQEVILRCVPISNHLYFYWYRQILGQKVEFLVSFYNNEISEKSEIFDDQFSVERPDGSNFTLKIRSTKLEDSAMYFCASSSQGQGNQPQHFGDGTRLSIL.

CDR3 amino acids: CASSFSDEQFF. The CDR3 DNA sequence: TGCGCCAGCAGCTTCAGCGATGAGCAGTTCTTC. The chain combines TRBV5-1 with TRBJ2-1; D not certain. The germline gives CDR1 SGHRS, CDR2 YFSETQ. V lost 2 bases, J lost 8 bases, and 5 bases lay in between. The CDR3 consists of 11 residues.

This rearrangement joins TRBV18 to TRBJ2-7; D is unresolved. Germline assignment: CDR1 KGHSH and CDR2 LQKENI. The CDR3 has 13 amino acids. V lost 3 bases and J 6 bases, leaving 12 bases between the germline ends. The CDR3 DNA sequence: TGTGCCAGCTCACCTCGGCCGGGTCCCGAGCAGTACTTC. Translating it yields CASSPRPGPEQYF. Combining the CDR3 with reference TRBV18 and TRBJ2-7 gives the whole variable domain NAGVMQNPRHLVRRRGQEARLRCSPMKGHSHVYWYRQLPEEGLKFMVYLQKENIIDESGMPKERFSAEFPKEGPSILRIQQVVRGDSAAYFCASSPRPGPEQYFGPGTRLTVT.

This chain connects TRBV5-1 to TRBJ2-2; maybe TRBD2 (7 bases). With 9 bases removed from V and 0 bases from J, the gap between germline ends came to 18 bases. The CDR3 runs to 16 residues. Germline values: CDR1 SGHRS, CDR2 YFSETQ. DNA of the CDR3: TGCGCCACCTCGGGGGGCGGAACTGCGAACACCGGGGAGCTGTTTTTT. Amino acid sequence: CATSGGGTANTGELFF. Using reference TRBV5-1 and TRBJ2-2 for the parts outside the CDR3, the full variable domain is KAGVTQTPRYLIKTRGQQVTLSCSPISGHRSVSWYQQTPGQGLQFLFEYFSETQRNKGNFPGRFSGRQFSNSRSEMNVSTLELGDSALYLCATSGGGTANTGELFFGEGSRLTVL.

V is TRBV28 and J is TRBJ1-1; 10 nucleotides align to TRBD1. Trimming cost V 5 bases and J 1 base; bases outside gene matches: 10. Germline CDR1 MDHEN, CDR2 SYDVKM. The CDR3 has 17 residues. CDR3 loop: CASSAGTGAVTNTEAFF. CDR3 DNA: TGTGCCAGCAGTGCCGGGACAGGGGCCGTCACGAACACTGAAGCTTTCTTT. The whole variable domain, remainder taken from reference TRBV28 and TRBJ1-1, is DVKVTQSSRYLVKRTGEKVFLECVQDMDHENMFWYRQDPGLGLRLIYFSYDVKMKEKGDIPEGYSVSREKKERFSLILESASTNQTSMYLCASSAGTGAVTNTEAFFGQGTRLTVV.

CDR3: CASSSIRGQGSYNSPLHF. DNA for the CDR3: TGTGCCAGCAGTTCCATAAGGGGCCAGGGCTCCTATAATTCACCCCTCCACTTT. The J gene is TRBJ1-6, the V gene TRBV28; D may be TRBD1 (5 bases). Germline V gene data show CDR1 as MDHEN and CDR2 as SYDVKM. This CDR3 is built from 18 residues. Trimming removed 4 bases at V and 0 bases at J, with 16 bases between.

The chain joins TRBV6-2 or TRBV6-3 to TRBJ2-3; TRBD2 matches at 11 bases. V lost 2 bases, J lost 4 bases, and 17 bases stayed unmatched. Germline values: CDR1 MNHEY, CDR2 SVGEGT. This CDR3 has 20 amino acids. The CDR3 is CASSYVWASGRLAPPDTQYF. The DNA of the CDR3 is TGTGCCAGCAGTTACGTTTGGGCTAGCGGGAGGTTGGCCCCCCCAGATACGCAGTATTTT.

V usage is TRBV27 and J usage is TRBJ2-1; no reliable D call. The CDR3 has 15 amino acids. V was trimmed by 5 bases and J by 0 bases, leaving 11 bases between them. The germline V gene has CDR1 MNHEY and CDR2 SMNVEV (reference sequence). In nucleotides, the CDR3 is TGTGCCAGCAGTCCCCGCCCGGGCTCCTACAATGAGCAGTTCTTC. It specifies CASSPRPGSYNEQFF.

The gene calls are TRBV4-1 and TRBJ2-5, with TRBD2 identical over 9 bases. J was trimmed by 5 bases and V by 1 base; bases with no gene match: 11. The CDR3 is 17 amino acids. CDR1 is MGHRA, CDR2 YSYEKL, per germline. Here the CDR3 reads CASSQGVAGVPRETQYF. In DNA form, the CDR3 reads TGCGCCAGCAGCCAAGGGGTAGCGGGAGTCCCGAGGGAGACCCAGTACTTC.

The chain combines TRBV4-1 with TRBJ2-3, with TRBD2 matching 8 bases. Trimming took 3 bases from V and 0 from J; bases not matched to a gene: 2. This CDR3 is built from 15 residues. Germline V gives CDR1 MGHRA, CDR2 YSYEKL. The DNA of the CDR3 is TGCGCCAGCAGCCACACTAGCGGTAGCACAGATACGCAGTATTTT. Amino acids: CASSHTSGSTDTQYF.

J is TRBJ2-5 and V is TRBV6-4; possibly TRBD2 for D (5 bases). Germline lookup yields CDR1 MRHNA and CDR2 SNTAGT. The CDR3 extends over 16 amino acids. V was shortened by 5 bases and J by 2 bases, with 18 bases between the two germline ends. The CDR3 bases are TGTGCCAGCAGTAAACAACAGAAGAGCGGACAAGAGACCCAGTACTTC. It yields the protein CASSKQQKSGQETQYF.

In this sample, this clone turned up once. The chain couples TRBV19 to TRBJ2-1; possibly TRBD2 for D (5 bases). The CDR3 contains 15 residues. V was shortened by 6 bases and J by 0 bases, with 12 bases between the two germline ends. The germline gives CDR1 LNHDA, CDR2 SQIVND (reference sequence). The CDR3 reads CASSGELSSYNEQFF. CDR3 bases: TGTGCCAGTAGCGGGGAGCTGAGCTCCTACAATGAGCAGTTCTTC.

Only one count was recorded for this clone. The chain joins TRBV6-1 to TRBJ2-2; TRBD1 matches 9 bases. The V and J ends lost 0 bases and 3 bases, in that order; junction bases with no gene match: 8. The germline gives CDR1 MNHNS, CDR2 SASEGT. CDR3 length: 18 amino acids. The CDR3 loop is CASSEADRDRVYTGELFF. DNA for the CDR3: TGTGCCAGCAGTGAAGCCGACCGGGACAGGGTTTACACCGGGGAGCTGTTTTTT.